Listed here is a single TCR beta chain. Its cognate antigen is unknown. The CDR3 extends over 16 amino acids. From germline, CDR1 is SGHTA and CDR2 FQGNSA. Trimming took 4 bases from V and 7 from J; bases not matched to a gene: 13. These data belong to a study of identical twins. Findings of the study overall: It was cross-sectional statistical analysis, not following the same donors, that the conclusions relied on. Low generation-probability sequences were in excess among twin-shared out-of-frame alpha sequences. There were fewer insertions in abundant cord blood beta clonotypes, but memory repertoires showed no such pattern.

In TCRdb, the 5' RACE reads were re-called with MiXCR into one record per CDR3 protein. This sample carries some 500,000 distinct CDR3 sequences, roughly an eighth of them seen once, and the ten largest clones take approximately 0.9%. These same data were also listed under a study on yellow fever vaccine responses in identical twins.

The sequence derives from a woman in her late teens or twenties in good health. Input material: CD4+ T cells sorted from blood. This chain links TRBV7-2 with TRBJ2-7, with 10 positions matching TRBD1. The CDR3 here is CASSSPGQGPSREQYF. Written as DNA, the CDR3 is TGTGCCAGCAGCTCCCCGGGACAGGGGCCCTCCCGGGAGCAGTACTTC.